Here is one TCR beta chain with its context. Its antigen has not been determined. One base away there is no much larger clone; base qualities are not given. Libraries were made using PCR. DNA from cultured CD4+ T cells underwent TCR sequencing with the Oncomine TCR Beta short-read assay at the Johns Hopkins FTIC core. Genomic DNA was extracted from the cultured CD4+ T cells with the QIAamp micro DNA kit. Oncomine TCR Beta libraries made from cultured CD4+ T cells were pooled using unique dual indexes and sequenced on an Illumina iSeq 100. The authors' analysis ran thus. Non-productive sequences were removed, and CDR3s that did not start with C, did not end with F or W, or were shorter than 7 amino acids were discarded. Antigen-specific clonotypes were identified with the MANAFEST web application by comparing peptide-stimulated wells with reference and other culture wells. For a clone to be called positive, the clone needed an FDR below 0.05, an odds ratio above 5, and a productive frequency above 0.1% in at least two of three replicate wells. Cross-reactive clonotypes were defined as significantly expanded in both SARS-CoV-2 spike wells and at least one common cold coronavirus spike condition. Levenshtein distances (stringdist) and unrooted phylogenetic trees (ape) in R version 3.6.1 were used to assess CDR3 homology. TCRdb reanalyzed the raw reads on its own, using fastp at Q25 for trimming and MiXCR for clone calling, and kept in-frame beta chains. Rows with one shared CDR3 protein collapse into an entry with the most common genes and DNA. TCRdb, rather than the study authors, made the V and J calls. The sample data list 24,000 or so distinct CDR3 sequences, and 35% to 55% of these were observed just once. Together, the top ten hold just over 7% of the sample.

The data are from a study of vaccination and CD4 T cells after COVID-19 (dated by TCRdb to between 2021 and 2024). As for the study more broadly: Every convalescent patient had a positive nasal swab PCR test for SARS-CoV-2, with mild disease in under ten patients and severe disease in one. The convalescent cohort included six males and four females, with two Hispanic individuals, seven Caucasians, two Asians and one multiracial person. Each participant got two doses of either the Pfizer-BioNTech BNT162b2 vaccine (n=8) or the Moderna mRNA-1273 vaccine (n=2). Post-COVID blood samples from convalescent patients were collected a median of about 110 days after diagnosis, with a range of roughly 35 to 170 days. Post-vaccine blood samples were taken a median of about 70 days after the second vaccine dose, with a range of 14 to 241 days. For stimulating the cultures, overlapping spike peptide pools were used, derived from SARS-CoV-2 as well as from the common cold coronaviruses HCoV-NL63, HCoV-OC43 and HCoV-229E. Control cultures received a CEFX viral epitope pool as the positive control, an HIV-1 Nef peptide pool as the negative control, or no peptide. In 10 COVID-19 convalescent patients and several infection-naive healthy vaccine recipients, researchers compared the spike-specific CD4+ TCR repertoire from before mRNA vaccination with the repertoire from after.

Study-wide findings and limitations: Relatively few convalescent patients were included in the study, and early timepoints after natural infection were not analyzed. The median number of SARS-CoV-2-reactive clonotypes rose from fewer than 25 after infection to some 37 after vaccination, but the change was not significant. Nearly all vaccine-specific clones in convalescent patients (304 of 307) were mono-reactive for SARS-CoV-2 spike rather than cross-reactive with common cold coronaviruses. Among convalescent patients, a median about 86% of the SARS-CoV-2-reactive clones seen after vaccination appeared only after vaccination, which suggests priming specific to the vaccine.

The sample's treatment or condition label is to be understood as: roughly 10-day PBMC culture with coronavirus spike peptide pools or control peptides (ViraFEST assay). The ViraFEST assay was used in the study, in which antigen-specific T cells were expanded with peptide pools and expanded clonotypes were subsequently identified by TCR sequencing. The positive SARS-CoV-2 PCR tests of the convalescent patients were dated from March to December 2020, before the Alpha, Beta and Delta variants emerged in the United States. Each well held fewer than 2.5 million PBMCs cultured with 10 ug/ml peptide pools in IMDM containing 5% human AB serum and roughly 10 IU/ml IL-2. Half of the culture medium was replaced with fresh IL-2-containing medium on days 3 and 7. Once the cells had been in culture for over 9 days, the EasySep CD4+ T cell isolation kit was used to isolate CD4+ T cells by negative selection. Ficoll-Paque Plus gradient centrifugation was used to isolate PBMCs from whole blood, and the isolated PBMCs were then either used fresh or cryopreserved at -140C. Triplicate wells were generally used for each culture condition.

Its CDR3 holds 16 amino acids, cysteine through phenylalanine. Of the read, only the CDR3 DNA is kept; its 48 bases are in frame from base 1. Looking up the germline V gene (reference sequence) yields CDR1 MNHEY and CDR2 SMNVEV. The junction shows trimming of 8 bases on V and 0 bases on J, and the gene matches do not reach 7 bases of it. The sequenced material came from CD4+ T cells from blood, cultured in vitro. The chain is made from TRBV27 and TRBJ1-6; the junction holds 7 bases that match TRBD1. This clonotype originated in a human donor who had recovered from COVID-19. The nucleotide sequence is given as TGTGCCAGCCGTAGGGGGCCGGGCTCCTATAATTCACCCCTCCACTTT. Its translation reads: CASRRGPGSYNSPLHF.